This T cell receptor beta chain was recorded in a study of T cells after yellow fever vaccination. TCRdb ran MiXCR on the 5' RACE reads and lists one entry per CDR3 protein. The sample gives 100,000 to 150,000 distinct CDR3 sequences, almost 9% of which show up once; less than 40% is in the top ten. Study-wide results and limits: The secondary T-cell response peaked on day 5, not day 15, but was weaker. Shared CD4/CD8 clonotypes were a small share, likely from convergent recombination.

Only a few counts were recorded for this clonotype. What it binds is not known. In germline, CDR1 is SGDLS, CDR2 YYNGEE. CDR3 length: 13 residues. V lost 3 bases and J 5 bases, leaving 11 bases between the germline ends. The sequence was obtained from a man aged 18 to 30 who received the YFV17D yellow fever vaccine. Sequences were derived from CD8+ T cells sorted from PBMCs, sampled on the day of the yellow fever booster vaccination. This chain joins TRBV9 and TRBJ1-1, with a weak D call TRBD1 (6 bases). The CDR3, as DNA: TGTGCCAGCAGCGAAGGGGGGGGGACTGAAGCTTTCTTT. Amino acid sequence: CASSEGGGTEAFF.